The 32 T cell receptor beta chains presented below share a single source sample, sequenced in a study of blood T cells in healthy people across ages. A sample-barcoded 5' primer and a J-beta primer mix were used in a second PCR of about 7 to 12 cycles. TCRdb re-analysed the 5' RACE reads in MiXCR, keeping a single row per CDR3 protein. The top ten clones hold about 21% of a sample with fewer than 2,000,000 distinct CDR3 sequences, roughly two fifths of them seen once. The specimen sequenced was blood. The source is a human donor in good health.

CDR3 loop: CASSWEISGDEQFF. CDR3 coding DNA: TGTGCCAGCAGCTGGGAAATAAGTGGGGATGAGCAGTTCTTC. The chain employs TRBV2 and TRBJ2-1; the D is unclear. Trimming left V 6 bases short and J 8 bases short, with 17 bases between. The CDR3 is 14 amino acids. Germline V gives CDR1 SNHLY, CDR2 FYNNEI.

The CDR3 bases are TGTGCCAGCTCACCCAGAAAAGACACTGCTAACTATGGCTACACCTTC. It translates to CASSPRKDTANYGYTF. V and J are TRBV18 and TRBJ1-2; D is uncertain. The CDR3 runs to 16 residues. Germline-derived CDR1 and CDR2 are KGHSH and LQKENI. V lost 3 bases and J 0 bases, leaving 14 bases between the germline ends.

The chain carries TRBV9 and TRBJ2-1; 9 nucleotides line up with TRBD1. Germline-derived CDR1 and CDR2 are SGDLS and YYNGEE. The V segment lost 0 bases and the J segment 8 bases; nucleotides outside the gene matches: 6. The CDR3 consists of 15 residues. The CDR3 coding sequence is TGTGCCAGCAGCGTAGTATGGGACAGGGCCGATGAGCAGTTCTTC. Translation gives CASSVVWDRADEQFF.

The V call is TRBV19, the J call TRBJ1-5, with no clear D. Per the germline V gene, CDR1 is LNHDA and CDR2 is SQIVND (reference sequence). Trimming cost V 3 bases and J 0 bases, with 3 bases left between them. The CDR3 runs to 13 residues. This CDR3 is CASSMASNQPQHF. The CDR3 bases are TGTGCCAGTAGTATGGCTAGCAATCAGCCCCAGCATTTT.

This clonotype was counted at least ten times. The V gene is TRBV10-3, the J gene TRBJ2-6; tentatively, D is TRBD1 (5 bases). V dropped 2 bases and J dropped 0 bases, with 8 bases sitting between them. The length of the CDR3 is 16 residues. Germline V gene lookup returns CDR1 ENHRY and CDR2 SYGVKD. In DNA, the CDR3 is TGTGCCATCAGTGAGAAGGGGTTCTCTGGGGCCAACGTCCTGACTTTC. It is translated as CAISEKGFSGANVLTF.

This clonotype was detected only a few times. The chain is built from TRBV7-2 and TRBJ2-1; 8 bases are a match to TRBD1. The trim removed 5 bases at V and 10 bases at J, leaving 16 bases unmatched. This CDR3 contains 16 residues. The germline V gene encodes CDR1 SGHTA and CDR2 FQGNSA. This CDR3 reads CTSSGGTGHEQYEQFF. The CDR3 bases are TGTACCAGCAGCGGCGGGACAGGACACGAGCAATACGAGCAGTTCTTC.

This clonotype appeared a few times. The chain carries TRBV5-1 and TRBJ2-5; D is unresolved. Germline V gene sequence: CDR1 SGHRS, CDR2 YFSETQ. This CDR3 contains 13 residues. Trimming cost V 0 bases and J 7 bases, with 10 bases left between them. The CDR3 here is CASSLAESGTQYF. CDR3 nucleotide sequence: TGCGCCAGCAGCTTGGCCGAGTCCGGGACCCAGTACTTC.

A few counts support this clonotype. The chain employs TRBV12-3 or TRBV12-4 and TRBJ2-5; 9 bases are a match to TRBD1. The CDR3 is made up of 18 amino acids. V was clipped by 7 bases and J by 0 bases; unmatched bases: 15. The DNA of the CDR3 is TGTGCCAGCACCAGCATTATAGGGACAGGGATGTACCAAGAGACCCAGTACTTC. Translating it yields CASTSIIGTGMYQETQYF.

This chain links TRBV13 with TRBJ2-3; 11 bases match TRBD2. V was pared by 5 bases and J by 6 bases, with 13 bases of the junction left unmatched. The V gene's germline CDR1 is PRHDT and CDR2 FYEKMQ (reference sequence). The CDR3 has 17 residues. CDR3 bases: TGTGCCAGCAGCGGCGGCCACACTAGCGGGGGTCGTGATACGCAGTATTTT. This sequence encodes CASSGGHTSGGRDTQYF.

In its sample, this clonotype was seen a few times. The chain has TRBV6-5 and TRBJ2-7; 7 bases are a match to TRBD1. V lost 2 bases to trimming and J lost 2 bases; unmatched junction nucleotides: 3. CDR3 length: 14 residues. Germline-derived CDR1 and CDR2 are MNHEY and SVGAGI. The CDR3 region has the DNA TGTGCCAGCAGTTACGACAGGGAAACCTACGAGCAGTACTTC. This gives the protein CASSYDRETYEQYF.

This clonotype was seen a single time. At one of its ends the junction is not consistent with the germline gene, which may arise from a read error. The V gene is TRBV20-1, the J gene TRBJ1-5; D is unresolved. The CDR3 contains 14 residues. CDR1 DFQATT and CDR2 SNEGSKA come from the germline V gene (reference sequence). Written as DNA, the CDR3 is TGCAGTGCGAGAGAAGGAGGTGCGGTTCAGCCCCAGCATTTT. Translation gives CSAREGGAVQPQHF.

This clonotype came up a few times. The chain uses TRBV7-8 and TRBJ2-7; 10 bases align to TRBD2. With V trimmed by 6 bases and J by 4 bases, 12 bases remained unmatched. The CDR3 has 16 amino acids. The germline CDR1 and CDR2 sequences are SGHVS and FQNEAQ. The CDR3 bases are TGTGCCAGCAGTTCGAGAGGTAGCGGGGGGAAATACGAGCAGTACTTC. Amino acid sequence: CASSSRGSGGKYEQYF.

The genes are TRBV6-1 and TRBJ1-2; tentatively, D is TRBD1 (6 bases). V was pared by 1 base and J by 2 bases, with 11 bases between. CDR3 length: 15 amino acids. Germline V CDR1 and CDR2: MNHNS, SASEGT. The CDR3: CASSEEDSPNYGYTF. CDR3 in DNA: TGTGCCAGCAGTGAAGAGGACAGCCCAAACTATGGCTACACCTTC.

The CDR3: CASSLEARVVAGANVLTF. Written as DNA, the CDR3 is TGTGCCAGCAGCTTAGAGGCCAGGGTTGTGGCTGGGGCCAACGTCCTGACTTTC. This rearrangement joins TRBV7-2 to TRBJ2-6, with D possibly being TRBD1 (5 bases). CDR1 and CDR2 (germline): SGHTA, FQGNSA. This CDR3 has 18 amino acids. V lost 1 base to trimming and J lost 2 bases, with 15 bases between them.

Only a few counts were recorded for this clonotype. The chain employs TRBV7-2 and TRBJ2-5; possible D gene TRBD1, 6 bases. CDR1 and CDR2 from the germline V gene are SGHTA and FQGNSA. V lost 1 base to trimming and J lost 0 bases, with 12 bases between them. The CDR3 spans 16 residues. CDR3 sequence reads: CASSLGRQGNQETQYF. The CDR3 nucleotides are TGTGCCAGCAGCTTAGGGCGGCAGGGGAACCAAGAGACCCAGTACTTC. Combining the CDR3 with reference TRBV7-2 and TRBJ2-5 gives the whole variable domain GAGVSQSPSNKVTEKGKDVELRCDPISGHTALYWYRQSLGQGLEFLIYFQGNSAPDKSGLPSDRFSAERTGGSVSTLTIQRTQQEDSAVYLCASSLGRQGNQETQYFGPGTRLLVL.

This clonotype was seen a handful of times. The CDR3 bases are TGTGCCAGCAGTGAAGGGACAGGGGAGTTTGAAAAACTGTTTTTT. Amino acid sequence: CASSEGTGEFEKLFF. The V and J genes are TRBV6-1 and TRBJ1-4; 9 nucleotides line up with TRBD1. The CDR3 length is 15 residues. Unmatched junction bases numbered 4, after V lost 1 base and J lost 7 bases. CDR1 MNHNS and CDR2 SASEGT come from the germline V gene.

The chain uses TRBV4-3 and TRBJ2-3; weak D call: TRBD2 (6 bases). CDR3 length: 15 residues. Germline values: CDR1 LGHNA, CDR2 YSLEER. Trimming removed 1 base from V and 2 bases from J, with 10 bases in between. The DNA for the CDR3 is TGCGCCAGCAGCCAAGTGGGGGGATTCACAGATACGCAGTATTTT. Its translation: CASSQVGGFTDTQYF.

This clonotype turned up a few times. CDR3 in amino acids: CASSLVGGESTDTQYF. CDR3 sequence (DNA): TGCGCCAGCAGCTTGGTGGGCGGGGAGAGCACAGATACGCAGTATTTT. The gene calls are TRBV5-1 and TRBJ2-3; D might be TRBD2 (6 bases). Trimming pared 0 bases from V and 0 bases from J, leaving 11 bases between. The CDR3 is 16 residues long. CDR1 SGHRS and CDR2 YFSETQ come from the germline V gene.

The chain joins TRBV10-2 to TRBJ2-4; no firm D call. This CDR3 is 13 amino acids long. Per germline, CDR1 WSHSY and CDR2 SAAADI. V was cut by 7 bases and J by 13 bases, with 20 bases left in between. CDR3 nucleotides: TGCGCCAGCAATACAAACTATTACAATGAGCAGTACTTC. Its protein is CASNTNYYNEQYF.

CDR3 DNA sequence: TGCGCCAGCAGCCACAGCCGGACTCGCGGAGAGACCCAGTACTTC. It translates to CASSHSRTRGETQYF. The chain recombines TRBV4-3 with TRBJ2-5, with D possibly TRBD2 on 5 matching bases. The CDR3 covers 15 residues. Per the germline V gene, CDR1 is LGHNA and CDR2 is YSLEER. Trimming took 3 bases from V and 4 from J, leaving 15 bases between them.

This clonotype showed up just a few times. This chain links TRBV9 with TRBJ2-3; 9 bases agree with TRBD1. This CDR3 spans 14 amino acids. Germline lookup yields CDR1 SGDLS and CDR2 YYNGEE. V dropped 7 bases and J dropped 4; count of bases not matched to a gene: 7. In nucleotides, the CDR3 is TGTGCCAGCGAAGGGACAGGGACTCCAGATACGCAGTATTTT. Residues: CASEGTGTPDTQYF.

This clonotype was seen more than once but under ten times. The rearrangement joins TRBV4-3 to TRBJ1-2; no definite D call. The ends were cut back, 0 bases at V and 5 bases at J, with 16 bases in the middle. This CDR3 is 16 amino acids long. Germline CDR1 reads LGHNA; CDR2 reads YSLEER. CDR3 sequence (DNA): TGCGCCAGCAGCCAAGATTTTGGGAGGGTCTCATATGGCTACACCTTC. Translated, it gives CASSQDFGRVSYGYTF.

This clonotype turned up a few times. V usage is TRBV4-3 and J usage is TRBJ1-5, with a tentative D call TRBD1 (5 bases). The CDR3 is 14 amino acids. Looked up from germline, CDR1 is LGHNA and CDR2 is YSLEER. V was shortened by 0 bases and J by 4 bases, with 7 bases between the two germline ends. This chain's CDR3 is CASSQEPGNQPQHF. The CDR3, as DNA: TGCGCCAGCAGCCAAGAGCCAGGGAATCAGCCCCAGCATTTT.

V usage is TRBV28 and J usage is TRBJ2-1; D remains ambiguous. Germline CDR1 reads MDHEN; CDR2 reads SYDVKM. Between the trimmed V and J ends, which lost 1 base and 10 bases, there was a span of 5 bases. CDR3 size: 11 residues. CDR3 DNA sequence: TGTGCCAGCAGTTTATATCAGGAGCAGTTCTTC. It encodes CASSLYQEQFF.

The chain is built from TRBV28 and TRBJ1-2; unclear D gene. From germline, CDR1 is MDHEN and CDR2 SYDVKM. The CDR3 length is 13 residues. Trimming removed 4 bases at V and 8 bases at J, with 14 bases between. CDR3 protein: CASSSELLWGYTF. CDR3 sequence (DNA): TGTGCCAGCAGTTCCGAACTTCTATGGGGCTACACCTTC.

The genes are TRBV7-9 and TRBJ1-2; D not certain. The CDR3 has 13 residues. Germline CDR1 is SEHNR and CDR2 is FQNEAQ (reference sequence). V was trimmed by 5 bases and J by 7 bases, leaving 14 bases between them. This chain's CDR3 is CASSTFGPCGYTF. CDR3 nucleotides: TGTGCCAGCAGCACCTTTGGTCCGTGTGGCTACACCTTC.

In its sample, this clonotype was seen a few times. In nucleotides, the CDR3 is TGCAGTGCTAGAGAGGGGACAGGCAATCAGCCCCAGCATTTT. Translation gives CSAREGTGNQPQHF. This sequence joins TRBV20-1 and TRBJ1-5, with 7 positions matching TRBD1. The CDR3 contains 14 residues. CDR1 and CDR2 from the germline V gene are DFQATT and SNEGSKA (reference sequence). The V segment lost 0 bases and the J segment 2 bases; nucleotides outside the gene matches: 1.

The V and J genes are TRBV4-3 and TRBJ1-1; a possible D gene is TRBD1 (5 bases). In germline, CDR1 is LGHNA, CDR2 YSLEER. The CDR3 runs 15 residues. V lost 3 bases, J lost 4 bases, and 15 bases lay in between. The chain's CDR3 is CASSHLVGGSTEAFF. The CDR3, as DNA: TGCGCCAGCAGCCATCTTGTGGGGGGGAGCACTGAAGCTTTCTTT.

The chain carries TRBV4-3 and TRBJ2-7, with D possibly being TRBD1 (6 bases). V dropped 1 base and J dropped 3 bases, with 10 bases sitting between them. CDR3 length equals 14 residues. The germline V gene encodes CDR1 LGHNA and CDR2 YSLEER. The DNA of the CDR3 is TGCGCCAGCAGCCAAGGAGGACAGCTCTACGAGCAGTACTTC. It yields the protein CASSQGGQLYEQYF.

The genes are TRBV5-1 and TRBJ2-1, with 11 nucleotides matching TRBD2. Germline values: CDR1 SGHRS, CDR2 YFSETQ. Losses at the gene ends were 4 bases for V and 0 bases for J; bases not matched to a gene: 6. This CDR3 comprises 17 residues. CDR3 protein: CASSAPTSGSSYNEQFF. The CDR3 DNA reads as TGCGCCAGCAGCGCCCCAACTAGCGGGAGCTCCTACAATGAGCAGTTCTTC.

This rearrangement joins TRBV5-5 to TRBJ1-1; 8 bases match TRBD1. The V gene end was trimmed by 1 base and the J gene end by 3 bases; junction bases not matched to a gene: 5. The CDR3 extends over 15 amino acids. The germline CDR1 and CDR2 sequences are SGHKS and YYEKEE (reference sequence). The CDR3 DNA is TGTGCCAGCAGCTTGTCCTTGACAGGGGACACTGAAGCTTTCTTT. Translation gives CASSLSLTGDTEAFF.

This clonotype was detected only a few times. The chain joins TRBV7-2 to TRBJ2-5; TRBD1 is a possible D gene (6 bases). Germline V lookup: CDR1 SGHTA, CDR2 FQGNSA. The CDR3 runs to 15 residues. The V end lost 8 bases, the J end lost 5 bases, and 21 bases lay between the germline ends. CDR3 residues: CASQNSAGAKETQYF. The CDR3 coding sequence is TGTGCCAGCCAAAATTCGGCAGGGGCTAAGGAGACCCAGTACTTC.